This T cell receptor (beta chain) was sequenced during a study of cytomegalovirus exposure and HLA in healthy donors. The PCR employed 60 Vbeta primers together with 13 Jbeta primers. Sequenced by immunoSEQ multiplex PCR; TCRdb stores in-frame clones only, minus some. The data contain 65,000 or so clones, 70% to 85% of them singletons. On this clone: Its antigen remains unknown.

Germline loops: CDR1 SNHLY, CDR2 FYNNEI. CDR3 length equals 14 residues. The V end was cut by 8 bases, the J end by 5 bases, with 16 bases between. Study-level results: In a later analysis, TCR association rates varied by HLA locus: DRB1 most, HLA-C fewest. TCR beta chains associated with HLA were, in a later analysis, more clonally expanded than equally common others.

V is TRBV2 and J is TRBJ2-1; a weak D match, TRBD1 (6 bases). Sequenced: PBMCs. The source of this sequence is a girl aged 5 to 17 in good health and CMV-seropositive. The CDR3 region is CASELRDTNNEQFF. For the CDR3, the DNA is TGTGCCAGCGAACTACGGGACACCAACAATGAGCAGTTCTTC.